The 24 T cell receptor beta chains in this list originate from one sample, sequenced in a study of tissue T cells after allogeneic stem cell transplantation. TCRdb's copy holds only in-frame clones and misses some; the assay was immunoSEQ multiplex PCR. The sample lists fewer than 4,500 clones; around 67% were seen once. This sample comprised left colon tissue, obtained at autopsy. Receptor source: a male donor aged 60 or over with lung cancer.

The chain is built from TRBV23-1 and TRBJ2-7; TRBD1 matches 9 bases. TRBV23-1 is placed among ORFs of uncertain function. There are 17 residues in the CDR3. V lost 2 bases, J lost 2 bases, and 10 bases stayed unmatched. CDR3 region: CASSQPSLQGAPYEQYF. In nucleotides, the CDR3 is TGCGCCAGCAGTCAACCCTCTCTACAGGGGGCCCCCTACGAGCAGTACTTC.

The chain recombines TRBV5-5 with TRBJ1-5; D remains unclear. Germline assignment: CDR1 SGHKS and CDR2 YYEKEE (reference sequence). This CDR3 is 13 amino acids long. Trimming shortened V by 3 bases and J by 1 base, and 5 bases separated the two germline ends. CDR3 coding DNA: TGTGCCAGCAGCTGGGAGAGCAATCAGCCCCAGCATTTT. This translates into CASSWESNQPQHF.

The CDR3 spells CASRTRDGLYNEQFF. As DNA, the CDR3 is TGTGCCAGCAGGACTCGGGACGGACTTTACAATGAGCAGTTCTTC. V usage is TRBV2 and J usage is TRBJ2-1; D may correspond to TRBD1 or TRBD2 (5 bases each). CDR3 length: 15 amino acids. V was trimmed by 6 bases and J by 4 bases, leaving 16 bases between them. Germline CDR1 is SNHLY and CDR2 is FYNNEI.

V usage is TRBV7-9 and J usage is TRBJ1-4; 7 bases align to TRBD1. The junction had 11 bases not matched to a gene; V was cut back by 5 bases and J by 8 bases. Germline CDR1 reads SEHNR; CDR2 reads FQNEAQ (reference sequence). The CDR3 has 15 amino acids. CDR3 DNA sequence: TGTGCCAGCAGCCCCGAAGGTAGACAGGGCGAAAAACTGTTTTTT. Amino acid sequence: CASSPEGRQGEKLFF.

This chain uses TRBV5-1 with TRBJ1-1, with 7 positions matching TRBD1. V lost 2 bases and J lost 1; bases outside the gene matches: 5. Germline V gene data show CDR1 as SGHRS and CDR2 as YFSETQ. CDR3 length: 15 residues. CDR3 in DNA: TGCGCCAGCAGCTTAAGACAGGGTACGAACACTGAAGCTTTCTTT. Translating it yields CASSLRQGTNTEAFF.

This clone was seen more than once but under ten times. The chain is built from TRBV27 and TRBJ1-2; TRBD1 matches 7 bases. Per germline, CDR1 MNHEY and CDR2 SMNVEV (reference sequence). V lost 5 bases, J lost 7 bases, and 4 bases stayed unmatched. This CDR3 is built from 12 residues. The CDR3 is CASSPTGFGYTF. CDR3 nucleotide sequence: TGTGCCAGCAGTCCGACAGGGTTTGGCTACACCTTC.

V usage is TRBV5-4 and J usage is TRBJ2-7; 8 bases agree with TRBD2. CDR1 is SGHNT, CDR2 YYREEE, per germline (reference sequence). V trimming: 0 bases; J trimming: 6 bases; junction bases outside the gene matches: 8. The CDR3 consists of 15 residues. The CDR3 nucleotides are TGTGCCAGCAGCTTGGATCCAGCGGGAGTTGGCGAGCAGTACTTC. It codes for CASSLDPAGVGEQYF.

This chain connects TRBV5-4 to TRBJ2-1; TRBD2 aligns across 10 bases. V was clipped by 3 bases and J by 2 bases; unmatched bases: 11. The CDR3 contains 18 residues. Germline lookup yields CDR1 SGHNT and CDR2 YYREEE (reference sequence). DNA for the CDR3: TGTGCCAGCAGCTCAAGGACTAGCGGAGGTTTGGCCTACAATGAGCAGTTCTTC. Protein: CASSSRTSGGLAYNEQFF.

The gene calls are TRBV5-1 and TRBJ1-5; 7 bases line up with TRBD1. The V segment lost 4 bases and the J segment 3 bases; nucleotides outside the gene matches: 4. CDR3 size: 14 residues. From germline, CDR1 is SGHRS and CDR2 YFSETQ. The CDR3 DNA is TGCGCCAGCAGCCCGACAGGGAACAATCAGCCCCAGCATTTT. Amino acids: CASSPTGNNQPQHF.

V gene TRBV13 combines with J gene TRBJ2-5; tentatively, D is TRBD2 (5 bases). V gave up 1 base and J gave up 4 bases, with 16 bases separating them. There are 16 residues in the CDR3. CDR1 and CDR2 from the germline V gene are PRHDT and FYEKMQ (reference sequence). CDR3 coding DNA: TGTGCCAGCAGCTTAGCCACAACTAGTAGAGGAGAGACCCAGTACTTC. Encoded protein: CASSLATTSRGETQYF.

The chain carries TRBV29-1 and TRBJ1-1; D may be TRBD1 (5 bases). V shed 7 bases and J shed 1 base, with 10 bases lying between them. CDR3 length equals 12 residues. Germline assignment: CDR1 SQVTM and CDR2 ANQGSEA. This CDR3 reads CSGTGGNTEAFF. For the CDR3, the DNA is TGCAGCGGGACTGGGGGGAACACTGAAGCTTTCTTT.

The genes are TRBV5-1 and TRBJ2-5, with TRBD2 as a possible D gene (5 bases). This CDR3 spans 13 amino acids. The V end lost 0 bases, the J end lost 5 bases, and 8 bases lay between the germline ends. Looked up from germline, CDR1 is SGHRS and CDR2 is YFSETQ. The CDR3 sequence: CASSLELGETQYF. CDR3 nucleotides: TGCGCCAGCAGCTTGGAACTAGGGGAGACCCAGTACTTC.

In DNA, the CDR3 is TGCGCCAGCAGCCAAGATCTAAGGTACTATGGCTACACCTTC. It codes for CASSQDLRYYGYTF. The chain carries TRBV4-3 and TRBJ1-2; no firm D call. Germline CDR1 LGHNA, CDR2 YSLEER. Trimming removed 0 bases from V and 3 bases from J, with 8 bases in between. This CDR3 is built from 14 residues.

This clone has a handful of counts. CDR3 region: CASSPGADQEQYF. CDR3 coding DNA: TGTGCCAGCAGTCCGGGGGCGGACCAAGAGCAGTACTTC. The chain is built from TRBV6-6 and TRBJ2-7; D could derive from TRBD1 or TRBD2 (6 bases each). Germline V CDR1 and CDR2: MNHNY, SVGAGI (reference sequence). The CDR3 runs 13 residues. Between the trimmed V and J ends, which lost 5 bases and 7 bases, there was a span of 15 bases.

The rearrangement joins TRBV18 to TRBJ2-5; D is perhaps TRBD1 (6 bases). CDR1 and CDR2 (germline): KGHSH, LQKENI. The CDR3 is made up of 13 amino acids. The V end was cut by 4 bases, the J end by 3 bases, with 9 bases between. The CDR3, as DNA: TGTGCCAGCTCACGGGGGCTAGAAGAGACCCAGTACTTC. Encoded protein: CASSRGLEETQYF.

The gene calls are TRBV7-9 and TRBJ2-3; D possibly corresponds to TRBD1 (8 bases). The CDR3 runs to 16 residues. Trimming removed 1 base at V and 4 bases at J, with 15 bases between. The V gene's germline CDR1 is SEHNR and CDR2 FQNEAQ (reference sequence). CDR3: CASSLVNRGGADTQYF. In DNA, the CDR3 is TGTGCCAGCAGCTTAGTGAACAGGGGGGGAGCAGATACGCAGTATTTT.

The J gene is TRBJ1-5, the V gene TRBV19; D gene ambiguous. This CDR3 spans 15 amino acids. Germline-derived CDR1 and CDR2 are LNHDA and SQIVND (reference sequence). Trimming took off 0 bases at V and 0 bases at J, with 6 bases between the two ends. The CDR3 DNA sequence: TGTGCCAGTAGTATAGACAGATTTAGCAATCAGCCCCAGCATTTT. Residues: CASSIDRFSNQPQHF.

The chain combines TRBV6-6 with TRBJ2-3; D gene unclear. V was shortened by 1 base and J by 0 bases, with 8 bases between the two germline ends. This CDR3 region has 15 residues. Germline CDR1 MNHNY, CDR2 SVGAGI (reference sequence). CDR3 in amino acids: CASSYWGSSTDTQYF. CDR3 sequence (DNA): TGTGCCAGCAGTTACTGGGGATCTAGCACAGATACGCAGTATTTT.

The V and J genes are TRBV19 and TRBJ2-5; D call uncertain. Germline loops: CDR1 LNHDA, CDR2 SQIVND (reference sequence). This CDR3 has 13 amino acids. Trimming stripped 6 bases from V and 2 bases from J, with 10 bases between. The chain's CDR3 is CASSRLNQETQYF. For the CDR3, the DNA is TGTGCCAGTAGCAGACTGAATCAAGAGACCCAGTACTTC.

A few counts support this clone. The chain combines TRBV2 with TRBJ2-1; D is uncertain. The CDR3 totals 12 residues. Germline loops: CDR1 SNHLY, CDR2 FYNNEI. The V gene lost 2 bases and the J gene lost 8 bases, with 7 bases spanning the gap. The CDR3 region has the DNA TGTGCCAGCAGTGAACAGATCGATGAGCAGTTCTTC. This codes for CASSEQIDEQFF.

The chain is built from TRBV18 and TRBJ2-3; D possibly corresponds to TRBD2 (6 bases). This CDR3 comprises 14 residues. In germline, CDR1 is KGHSH, CDR2 LQKENI. V was trimmed by 3 bases and J by 8 bases, leaving 15 bases between them. The CDR3, as DNA: TGTGCCAGCTCACCGGGACTTTCCGAAGGTACGCAGTATTTT. Translation gives CASSPGLSEGTQYF.

A word on this clone: A much larger clone sits a single nucleotide away, making a read error possible. Distinct nucleotide sequences in the sample also encode this CDR3. The chain recombines TRBV5-1 with TRBJ1-1; D remains unclear. V lost 2 bases and J lost 4, with 12 bases in between. This CDR3 region has 14 residues. Germline CDR1 is SGHRS and CDR2 is YFSETQ. CDR3 region: CASSFGGEGTEAFF. Here the CDR3 DNA reads TGCGCCAGCAGCTTCGGTGGGGAGGGCACTGAAGCTTTCTTT.

This clone was seen a handful of times. This sample includes further DNA sequences coding for the same CDR3. V and J are TRBV18 and TRBJ2-7; TRBD1 agrees at 7 bases. The V segment lost 3 bases and the J segment 7 bases; nucleotides outside the gene matches: 9. Germline V lookup: CDR1 KGHSH, CDR2 LQKENI. The CDR3 extends over 14 amino acids. This CDR3 is CASSPGQSLSEQYF. The CDR3, as DNA: TGTGCCAGCTCACCGGGACAGTCTCTCTCTGAGCAGTACTTC.

The chain links TRBV19 to TRBJ2-7; 8 bases align to TRBD1. This CDR3 has 14 residues. CDR1 and CDR2 from the germline V gene are LNHDA and SQIVND (reference sequence). V dropped 7 bases and J dropped 5; count of bases not matched to a gene: 10. CDR3 sequence (DNA): TGTGCCAGTACCCCGACAGGGGCGCAAGACGAGCAGTACTTC. It encodes CASTPTGAQDEQYF.